Below are 9 T cell receptor beta chains sequenced from a single sample in a study of T cell therapy after organ transplantation (dated by TCRdb to the late 2010s). This sample's time point label indicates: 4-8 weeks after completion of therapy. The library relied on the immunoSEQ multiplex PCR assay. TCRdb carries this immuneACCESS record with in-frame sequences only. Its versions omit some clonotypes, under half of them owing to an unresolved V gene in the studies checked, with the rest unexplained. The sample profile shows 15,000 to 20,000 clones; about four fifths of them were found once. The ten largest account for around a tenth of the sample. Their recognized antigens are unknown. The material was CD8+ T cells from blood, obtained after autologous CMV-specific T cell therapy. All receptors derive from a human patient who had received a solid organ transplant and had CMV disease. Post transplant, some T cells may arise from the graft donor.

This chain uses TRBV5-4 with TRBJ2-7, with TRBD1 as a possible D gene (5 bases). The CDR3 extends over 14 amino acids. From germline, CDR1 is SGHNT and CDR2 YYREEE (reference sequence). V lost 2 bases and J 4 bases, leaving 13 bases between the germline ends. In nucleotides, the CDR3 is TGTGCCAGCAGCTTTTCCTACGACAGTTACGAGCAGTACTTC. Translated: CASSFSYDSYEQYF.

The chain links TRBV4-3 to TRBJ2-5; 7 nucleotides agree with TRBD2. Germline trimming cut 2 bases from V and 2 bases from J; bases unmatched to any gene: 5. Germline lookup yields CDR1 LGHNA and CDR2 YSLEER. This CDR3 spans 15 amino acids. DNA of the CDR3: TGCGCCAGCAGCCAATGGGGCGGGGGACAAGAGACCCAGTACTTC. The encoded protein is CASSQWGGGQETQYF.

In this sample, this clone turned up once. V usage is TRBV5-1 and J usage is TRBJ1-5; possibly TRBD1 for D (6 bases). The CDR3 covers 14 residues. Germline V gene sequence: CDR1 SGHRS, CDR2 YFSETQ. V lost 5 bases to trimming and J lost 2 bases, with 11 bases between them. For the CDR3, the DNA is TGCGCCAGCAGTCTCAGGGGAGGCAATCAGCCCCAGCATTTT. Amino acid sequence: CASSLRGGNQPQHF.

This chain uses TRBV14 with TRBJ2-7; 8 positions match TRBD1. Germline V gene sequence: CDR1 SGHDN, CDR2 FVKESK. Losses at the gene ends were 4 bases for V and 2 bases for J; bases not matched to a gene: 10. The CDR3 totals 16 residues. For the CDR3, the DNA is TGTGCCAGCAGCCTCCTTACAGGGACAGGCCCCTACGAGCAGTACTTC. Protein: CASSLLTGTGPYEQYF.

The table lists this clone with a few counts. The chain employs TRBV4-3 and TRBJ1-6; 7 nucleotides agree with TRBD1. Looked up from germline, CDR1 is LGHNA and CDR2 is YSLEER. The trim removed 0 bases at V and 7 bases at J, leaving 15 bases unmatched. The CDR3 loop spans 19 amino acids. CDR3 in DNA: TGCGCCAGCAGCCAAGATGGCCCAGGGGGTGGGCGGGTGAATTCACCCCTCCACTTT. It yields the protein CASSQDGPGGGRVNSPLHF.

This clone was recorded only once. The chain carries TRBV7-9 and TRBJ2-7; a possible D gene is TRBD1 (5 bases). The V end was cut by 5 bases, the J end by 8 bases, with 13 bases between. Germline CDR1 SEHNR, CDR2 FQNEAQ (reference sequence). The CDR3 runs to 12 residues. The CDR3 DNA sequence: TGTGCCAGCAGCCCTCAGGGCGAGCAGCAGTACTTC. It translates to CASSPQGEQQYF.

This chain links TRBV7-8 with TRBJ2-7; TRBD1 aligns across 7 bases. J was trimmed by 2 bases and V by 1 base; bases with no gene match: 5. Germline-derived CDR1 and CDR2 are SGHVS and FQNEAQ. The length of the CDR3 is 15 residues. DNA for the CDR3: TGTGCCAGCAGCTTAGTCCCGGACAGGACCTACGAGCAGTACTTC. Translating gives CASSLVPDRTYEQYF.

This chain links TRBV5-6 with TRBJ1-4, with D hard to call. Trimming shortened V by 3 bases and J by 7 bases, and 13 bases separated the two germline ends. From germline, CDR1 is SGHDT and CDR2 YYEEEE. The CDR3 has 14 amino acids. For the CDR3, the DNA is TGTGCCAGCAGCTACGGGGTAATAGGTGAAAAACTGTTTTTT. Translation gives CASSYGVIGEKLFF.

The rearrangement joins TRBV25-1 to TRBJ2-1; the D is unclear. Germline CDR1 is MGHDK and CDR2 is SYGVNS. This CDR3 is built from 17 residues. Trimming cost V 1 base and J 5 bases, with 18 bases left between them. This CDR3 reads CASSESRTNLFHNEQFF. As DNA, the CDR3 is TGTGCCAGCAGTGAATCAAGAACGAACCTTTTCCACAATGAGCAGTTCTTC.